The 3 T cell receptor beta chains given below trace back to one sample, sequenced in a study of T cells in Graves' hyperthyroidism and ophthalmopathy. RNA transcripts gave rise to amplified TCR beta CDR3 regions. During a first-round RT-PCR of the TCR CDR3, the HTBI primer set was used. TCRdb called the multiplex PCR reads again in MiXCR, with one record for every CDR3 protein. The repertoire consists of 500,000 or so distinct CDR3 sequences, with 15% to 20% occurring once and the leading ten covering 25% to 35%. Sequencing was performed on blood. The receptors here all came from a woman aged 25 to 45 with Graves' ophthalmopathy.

This clonotype was seen more than once but under ten times. The chain uses TRBV9 and TRBJ2-5; perhaps D is TRBD1 or TRBD2 (5 bases each). Germline V CDR1 and CDR2: SGDLS, YYNGEE. This CDR3 spans 17 amino acids. With 0 bases removed from V and 3 bases from J, the gap between germline ends came to 18 bases. CDR3 sequence (DNA): TGTGCCAGCAGCGTAGGTTCGGGACCCTTCCCCAAAGAGACCCAGTACTTC. Translated: CASSVGSGPFPKETQYF. The full variable domain, completed using reference TRBV9 and TRBJ2-5, is DSGVTQTPKHLITATGQRVTLRCSPRSGDLSVYWYQQSLDQGLQFLIQYYNGEERAKGNILERFSAQQFPDLHSELNLSSLELGDSALYFCASSVGSGPFPKETQYFGPGTRLLVL.

This clonotype was counted only a few times. V gene TRBV9 combines with J gene TRBJ2-7; 8 bases map to TRBD1. The ends lost 4 bases at V and 1 base at J; junction bases unmatched: 7. Germline V lookup: CDR1 SGDLS, CDR2 YYNGEE. This CDR3 has 15 residues. The CDR3 spells CASSPRTGRSYEQYF. In DNA, the CDR3 is TGTGCCAGCAGCCCAAGGACAGGGCGATCCTACGAGCAGTACTTC.

This clonotype was counted only a few times. The rearrangement links TRBV11-2 to TRBJ2-7, with D unclear. The germline CDR1 and CDR2 sequences are SGHAT and FQNNGV. This CDR3 region has 11 residues. In DNA form, the CDR3 reads TGTGCTGTGGCGGACTCCTACGAGCAGTACTTC. This encodes CAVADSYEQYF.